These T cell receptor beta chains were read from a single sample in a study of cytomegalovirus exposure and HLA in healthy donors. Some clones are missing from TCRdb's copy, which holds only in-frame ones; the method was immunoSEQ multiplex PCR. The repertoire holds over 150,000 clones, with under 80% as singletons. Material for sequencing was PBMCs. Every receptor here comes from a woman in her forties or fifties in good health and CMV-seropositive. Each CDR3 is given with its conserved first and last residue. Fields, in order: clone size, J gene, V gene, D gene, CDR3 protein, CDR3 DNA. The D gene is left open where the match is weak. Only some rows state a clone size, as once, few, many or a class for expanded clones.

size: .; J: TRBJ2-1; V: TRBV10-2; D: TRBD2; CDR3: CASSEFGGGRNEQFF; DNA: TGCGCCAGCAGTGAGTTCGGCGGGGGGAGGAATGAGCAGTTCTTC
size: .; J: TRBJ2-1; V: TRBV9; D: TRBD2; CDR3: CASSVELAGESSYNEQFF; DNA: TGTGCCAGCAGCGTAGAACTAGCGGGGGAGAGCTCCTACAATGAGCAGTTCTTC
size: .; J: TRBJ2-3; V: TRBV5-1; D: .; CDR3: CASSLSGRTSTDTQYF; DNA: TGCGCCAGCAGCTTGAGTGGTCGGACTAGCACAGATACGCAGTATTTT
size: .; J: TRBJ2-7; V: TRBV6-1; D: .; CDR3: CASSEHTSYEQYF; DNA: TGTGCCAGCAGTGAACACACCAGCTACGAGCAGTACTTC
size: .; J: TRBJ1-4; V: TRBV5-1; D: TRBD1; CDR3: CASSAMTGLGEKLFF; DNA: TGCGCCAGCAGCGCTATGACAGGGTTAGGGGAAAAACTGTTTTTT
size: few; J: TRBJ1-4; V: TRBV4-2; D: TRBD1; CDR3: CASSLGQGAGEKLFF; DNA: TGTGCCAGCAGCCTGGGACAGGGGGCGGGTGAAAAACTGTTTTTT
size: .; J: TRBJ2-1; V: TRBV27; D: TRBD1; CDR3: CASTLSPGGRDEQFF; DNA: TGTGCCAGCACCCTCAGTCCAGGGGGCCGAGATGAGCAGTTCTTC
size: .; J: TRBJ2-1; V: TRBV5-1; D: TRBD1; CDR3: CASSSPDRGQVEQFF; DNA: TGCGCCAGCAGCTCCCCGGACAGGGGGCAGGTAGAGCAGTTCTTC
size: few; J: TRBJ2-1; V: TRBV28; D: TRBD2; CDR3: CASSLISGGGYNEQFF; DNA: TGTGCCAGCAGTTTAATAAGTGGGGGGGGGTACAATGAGCAGTTCTTC
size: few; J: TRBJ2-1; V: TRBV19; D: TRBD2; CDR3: CASSSGLAGGNEQFF; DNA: TGTGCCAGTAGTTCAGGACTAGCGGGCGGTAATGAGCAGTTCTTC